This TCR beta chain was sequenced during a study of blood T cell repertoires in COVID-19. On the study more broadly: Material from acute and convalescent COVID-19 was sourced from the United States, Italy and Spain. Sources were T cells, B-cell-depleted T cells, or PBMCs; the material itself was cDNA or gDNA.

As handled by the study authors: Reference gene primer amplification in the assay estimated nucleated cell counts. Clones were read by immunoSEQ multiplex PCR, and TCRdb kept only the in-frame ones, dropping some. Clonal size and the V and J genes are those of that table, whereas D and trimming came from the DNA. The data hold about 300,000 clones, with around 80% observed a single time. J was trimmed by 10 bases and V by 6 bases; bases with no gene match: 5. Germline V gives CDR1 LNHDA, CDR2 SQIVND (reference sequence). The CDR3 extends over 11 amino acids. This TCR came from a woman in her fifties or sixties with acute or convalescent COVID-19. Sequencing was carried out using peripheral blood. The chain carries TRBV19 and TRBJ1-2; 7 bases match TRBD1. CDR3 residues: CASRDTGDYTF. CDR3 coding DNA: TGTGCCAGTAGGGACACAGGGGACTACACCTTC.